The present entry profiles one T cell receptor (beta chain) with its context. In the study's own analysis: By means of reference gene primer amplification, nucleated cell counts were estimated. The assay was immunoSEQ multiplex PCR, and TCRdb's table has in-frame clones only and misses some. V and J calls plus clone size are reproduced from that table; the DNA served to infer D and trimming. This table has approximately 38,000 clones, around 87% appearing once. The CDR3 is made up of 14 amino acids. Trimming removed 1 base from V and 4 bases from J, with 8 bases in between. In germline, CDR1 is LNHDA, CDR2 SQIVND (reference sequence). The sample originates from a study of blood T cell repertoires in COVID-19. Study-wide background: From the United States, Italy and Spain came samples of acute and convalescent COVID-19. The cDNA or gDNA used as material had been derived from T cells, B-cell-depleted T cells, or PBMCs.

This sequence was found in a man in his fifties or sixties with active or convalescent COVID-19. The sequencing input was peripheral blood. This chain joins TRBV19 and TRBJ2-1; perhaps TRBD2 as D (5 bases). CDR3 DNA: TGTGCCAGTAGTATAGCGGGGTCTTACAATGAGCAGTTCTTC. It specifies CASSIAGSYNEQFF.